This passage covers 7 T cell receptor beta chains from one sample sequenced in a study of sequential checkpoint blockade in melanoma. Some clones are missing from TCRdb's copy, which holds only in-frame ones; the method was immunoSEQ multiplex PCR. The sample lists some 21,000 clones; about four fifths were seen once. As for treatment: randomized to nivolumab then ipilimumab (arm A) or the reverse (arm B). Sequenced material: CD8+ T cells sorted from blood (inferred from file names), taken from a patient given nivolumab and ipilimumab in sequence. Receptors originate from a human donor with melanoma.

This clone was seen once. The genes are TRBV5-5 and TRBJ2-7; D gene unclear. The germline V gene encodes CDR1 SGHKS and CDR2 YYEKEE (reference sequence). Trimming cost V 1 base and J 7 bases, with 15 bases left between them. This CDR3 has 14 amino acids. CDR3 region: CASSLWRPAGEQYF. For the CDR3, the DNA is TGTGCCAGCAGCTTGTGGAGACCCGCTGGGGAGCAGTACTTC.

The V and J genes are TRBV2 and TRBJ2-3; possible D gene TRBD2, 6 bases. With 5 bases removed from V and 0 bases from J, the gap between germline ends came to 12 bases. This CDR3 contains 15 residues. CDR1 SNHLY and CDR2 FYNNEI come from the germline V gene. CDR3 sequence: CASSPGTYSTDTQYF. The CDR3 region has the DNA TGTGCCAGCAGTCCTGGGACTTATAGCACAGATACGCAGTATTTT.

This clone was seen only a few times. This chain connects TRBV2 to TRBJ2-3; 11 bases map to TRBD2. Trimming took 10 bases from V and 2 from J; bases not matched to a gene: 11. CDR3 length: 16 amino acids. Germline assignment: CDR1 SNHLY and CDR2 FYNNEI. This CDR3 is CAITPLAGVHTDTQYF. In nucleotides, the CDR3 is TGTGCCATCACCCCACTAGCGGGGGTACACACAGATACGCAGTATTTT.

The chain employs TRBV29-1 and TRBJ2-2, with TRBD2 matching 7 bases. The CDR3 is 17 residues long. Per the germline V gene, CDR1 is SQVTM and CDR2 is ANQGSEA. V was pared by 1 base and J by 5 bases, with 13 bases of the junction left unmatched. In DNA, the CDR3 is TGCAGCGTTGAAGGGCTAGCGGAGAACATAGGGACCGGGGAGCTGTTTTTT. It is translated as CSVEGLAENIGTGELFF.

The chain couples TRBV27 to TRBJ2-7, with D possibly TRBD1 on 6 matching bases. The ends were cut back, 2 bases at V and 5 bases at J, with 16 bases in the middle. The length of the CDR3 is 15 residues. Looked up from germline, CDR1 is MNHEY and CDR2 is SMNVEV (reference sequence). The CDR3 here is CASSLSMGARHEQYF. As DNA, the CDR3 is TGTGCCAGCAGTTTAAGCATGGGGGCCCGCCACGAGCAGTACTTC.

This clone appeared a few times. The chain uses TRBV10-1 and TRBJ2-7, with a weak D call TRBD1 (6 bases). Germline V gene sequence: CDR1 WNHNN, CDR2 SYGVQD (reference sequence). Between the trimmed V and J ends, which lost 8 bases and 0 bases, there was a span of 11 bases. The CDR3 runs to 13 residues. The CDR3 sequence: CASGDTNSYEQYF. The CDR3 DNA is TGCGCCAGCGGGGACACCAACTCCTACGAGCAGTACTTC.

The CDR3 loop reads CASSSPRSHGYTF. In nucleotides, the CDR3 is TGTGCCAGCAGCTCCCCTAGGAGCCATGGCTACACCTTC. This sequence joins TRBV9 and TRBJ1-2; no firm D call. Germline V gene sequence: CDR1 SGDLS, CDR2 YYNGEE. This CDR3 comprises 13 residues. The V end was cut by 4 bases, the J end by 6 bases, with 13 bases between. Using reference TRBV9 and TRBJ1-2 for the parts outside the CDR3, the full variable domain is DSGVTQTPKHLITATGQRVTLRCSPRSGDLSVYWYQQSLDQGLQFLIQYYNGEERAKGNILERFSAQQFPDLHSELNLSSLELGDSALYFCASSSPRSHGYTFGSGTRLTVV.